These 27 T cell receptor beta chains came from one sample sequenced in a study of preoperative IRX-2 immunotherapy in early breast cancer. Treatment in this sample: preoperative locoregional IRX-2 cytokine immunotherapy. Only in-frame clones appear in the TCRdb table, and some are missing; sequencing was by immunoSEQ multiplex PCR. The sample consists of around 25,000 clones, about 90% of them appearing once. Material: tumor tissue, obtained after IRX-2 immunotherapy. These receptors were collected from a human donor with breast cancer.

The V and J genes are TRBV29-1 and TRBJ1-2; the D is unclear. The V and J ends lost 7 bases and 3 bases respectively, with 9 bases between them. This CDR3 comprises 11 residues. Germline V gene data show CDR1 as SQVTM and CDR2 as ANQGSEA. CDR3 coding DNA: TGCAGCGCCCAGAGCTACTATGGCTACACCTTC. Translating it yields CSAQSYYGYTF.

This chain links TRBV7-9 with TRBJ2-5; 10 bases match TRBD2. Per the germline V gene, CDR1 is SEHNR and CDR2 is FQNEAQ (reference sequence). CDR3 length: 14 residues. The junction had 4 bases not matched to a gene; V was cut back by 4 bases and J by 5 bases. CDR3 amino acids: CASSYSGGTETQYF. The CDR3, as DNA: TGTGCCAGCAGCTATAGCGGGGGGACGGAGACCCAGTACTTC.

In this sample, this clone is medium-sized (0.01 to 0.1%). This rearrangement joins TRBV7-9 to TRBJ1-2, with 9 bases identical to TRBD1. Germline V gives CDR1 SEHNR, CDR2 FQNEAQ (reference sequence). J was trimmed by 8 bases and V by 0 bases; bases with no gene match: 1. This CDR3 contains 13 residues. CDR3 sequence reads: CASSLATGGGYTF. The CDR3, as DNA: TGTGCCAGCAGCTTAGCGACAGGGGGAGGCTACACCTTC.

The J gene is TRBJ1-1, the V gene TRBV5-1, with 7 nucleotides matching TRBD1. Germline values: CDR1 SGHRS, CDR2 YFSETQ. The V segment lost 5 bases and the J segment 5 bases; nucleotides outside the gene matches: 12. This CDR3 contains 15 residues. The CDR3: CASRQYITGDTEAFF. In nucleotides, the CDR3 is TGCGCCAGCAGACAATATATAACAGGGGATACTGAAGCTTTCTTT.

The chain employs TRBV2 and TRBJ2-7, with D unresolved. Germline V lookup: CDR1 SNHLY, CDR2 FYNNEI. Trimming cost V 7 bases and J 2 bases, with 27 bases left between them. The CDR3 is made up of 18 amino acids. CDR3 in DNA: TGTGCCAGCATCTTCCCGCCCGGCCTGGCGGACGGCGCCTACGAGCAGTACTTC. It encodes CASIFPPGLADGAYEQYF.

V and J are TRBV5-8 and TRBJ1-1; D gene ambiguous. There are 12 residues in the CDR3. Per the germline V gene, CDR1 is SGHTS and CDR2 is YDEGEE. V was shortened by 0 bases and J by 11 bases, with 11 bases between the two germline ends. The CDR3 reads CASSLVRVEAFF. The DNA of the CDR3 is TGTGCCAGCAGCTTGGTTCGGGTTGAGGCTTTCTTT. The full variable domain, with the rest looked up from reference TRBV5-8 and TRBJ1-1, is EAGVTQSPTHLIKTRGQQATLRCSPISGHTSVYWYQQALGLGLQFLLWYDEGEERNRGNFPPRFSGRQFPNYSSELNVNALELEDSALYLCASSLVRVEAFFGQGTRLTVV.

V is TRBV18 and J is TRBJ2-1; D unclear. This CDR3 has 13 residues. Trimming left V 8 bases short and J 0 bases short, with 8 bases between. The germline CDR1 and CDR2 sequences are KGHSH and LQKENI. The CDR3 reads CASRKDSYNEQFF. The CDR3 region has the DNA TGTGCCAGCCGGAAGGACTCCTACAATGAGCAGTTCTTC.

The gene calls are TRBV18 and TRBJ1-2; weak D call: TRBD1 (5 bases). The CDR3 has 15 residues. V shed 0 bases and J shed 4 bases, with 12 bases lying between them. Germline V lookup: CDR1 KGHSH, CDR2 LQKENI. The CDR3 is CASSPPGREIYGYTF. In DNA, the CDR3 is TGTGCCAGCTCACCACCGGGCAGGGAGATCTATGGCTACACCTTC.

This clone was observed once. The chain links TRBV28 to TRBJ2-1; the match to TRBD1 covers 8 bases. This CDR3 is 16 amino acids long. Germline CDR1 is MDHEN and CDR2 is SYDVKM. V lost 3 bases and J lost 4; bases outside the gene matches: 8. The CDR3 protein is CASSFLLRTGYNEQFF. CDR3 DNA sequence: TGTGCCAGCAGTTTCCTACTAAGGACAGGGTACAATGAGCAGTTCTTC.

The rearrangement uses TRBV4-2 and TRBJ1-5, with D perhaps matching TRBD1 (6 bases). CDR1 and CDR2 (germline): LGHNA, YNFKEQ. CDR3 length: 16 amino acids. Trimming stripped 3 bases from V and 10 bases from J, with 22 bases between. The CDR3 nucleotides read TGTGCCAGCAGCCATCCCCCCGGCAGGGGTGTTGAACCCCAGCATTTT. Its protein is CASSHPPGRGVEPQHF.

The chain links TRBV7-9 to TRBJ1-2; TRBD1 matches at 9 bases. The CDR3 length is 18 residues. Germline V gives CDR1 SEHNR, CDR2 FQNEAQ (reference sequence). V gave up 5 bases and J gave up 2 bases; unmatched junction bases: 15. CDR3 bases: TGTGCCAGCAGCCAGGGACAGGGCAAACTAAGGGCAAACTATGGCTACACCTTC. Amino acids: CASSQGQGKLRANYGYTF.

CDR3 protein: CASSSRGGAFPQTYNEQFF. As DNA, the CDR3 is TGTGCCAGCAGCTCGAGGGGGGGGGCTTTTCCCCAGACCTACAATGAGCAGTTCTTC. This chain joins TRBV9 and TRBJ2-1; a weak D match, TRBD2 (7 bases). The CDR3 consists of 19 residues. V was pared by 4 bases and J by 2 bases, with 25 bases between. Looked up from germline, CDR1 is SGDLS and CDR2 is YYNGEE.

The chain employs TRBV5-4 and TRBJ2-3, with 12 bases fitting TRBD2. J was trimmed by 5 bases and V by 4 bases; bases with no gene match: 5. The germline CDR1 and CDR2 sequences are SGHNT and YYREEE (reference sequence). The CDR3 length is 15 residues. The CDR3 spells CASSVPGLAGDTQYF. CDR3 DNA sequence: TGTGCCAGCAGCGTCCCGGGACTAGCGGGAGATACGCAGTATTTT.

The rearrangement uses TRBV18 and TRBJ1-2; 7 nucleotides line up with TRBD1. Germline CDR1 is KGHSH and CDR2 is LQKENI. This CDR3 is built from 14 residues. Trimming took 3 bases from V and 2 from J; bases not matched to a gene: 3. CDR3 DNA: TGTGCCAGCTCACCGGGACAGAGCAACTATGGCTACACCTTC. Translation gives CASSPGQSNYGYTF.

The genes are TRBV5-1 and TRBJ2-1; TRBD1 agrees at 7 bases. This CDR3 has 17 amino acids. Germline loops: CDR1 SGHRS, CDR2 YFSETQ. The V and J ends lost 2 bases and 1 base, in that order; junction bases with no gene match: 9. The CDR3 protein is CASSLAQGTVSYNEQFF. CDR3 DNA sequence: TGCGCCAGCAGCTTAGCCCAAGGGACAGTTTCCTACAATGAGCAGTTCTTC.

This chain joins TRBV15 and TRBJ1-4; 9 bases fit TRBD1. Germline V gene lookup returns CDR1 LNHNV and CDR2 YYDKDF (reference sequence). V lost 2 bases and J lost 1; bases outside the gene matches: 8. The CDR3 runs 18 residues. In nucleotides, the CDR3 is TGTGCCACCAGCAGACCACAGGGGGCCCCGGGAACTAATGAAAAACTGTTTTTT. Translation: CATSRPQGAPGTNEKLFF. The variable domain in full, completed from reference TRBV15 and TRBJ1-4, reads DAMVIQNPRYQVTQFGKPVTLSCSQTLNHNVMYWYQQKSSQAPKLLFHYYDKDFNNEADTPDNFQSRRPNTSFCFLDIRSPGLGDTAMYLCATSRPQGAPGTNEKLFFGSGTQLSVL.

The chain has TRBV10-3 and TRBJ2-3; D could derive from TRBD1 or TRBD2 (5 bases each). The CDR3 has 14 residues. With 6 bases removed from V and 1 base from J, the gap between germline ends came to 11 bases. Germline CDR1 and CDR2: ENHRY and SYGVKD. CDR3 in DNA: TGTGCCATCAGCCTGAGGGGAGGCACAGATACGCAGTATTTT. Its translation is CAISLRGGTDTQYF.

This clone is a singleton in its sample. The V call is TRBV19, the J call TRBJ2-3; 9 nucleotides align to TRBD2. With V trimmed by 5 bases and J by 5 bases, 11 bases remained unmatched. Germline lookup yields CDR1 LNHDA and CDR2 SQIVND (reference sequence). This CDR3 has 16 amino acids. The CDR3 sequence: CASSPARAGGGDTQYF. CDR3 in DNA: TGTGCCAGTAGTCCCGCCCGAGCGGGGGGTGGAGATACGCAGTATTTT.

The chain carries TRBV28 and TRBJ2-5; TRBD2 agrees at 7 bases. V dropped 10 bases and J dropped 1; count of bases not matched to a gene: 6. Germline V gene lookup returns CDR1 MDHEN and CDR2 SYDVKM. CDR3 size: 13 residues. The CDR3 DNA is TGTGCCACAGTGGGGACTACCCAAGAGACCCAGTACTTC. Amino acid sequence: CATVGTTQETQYF.

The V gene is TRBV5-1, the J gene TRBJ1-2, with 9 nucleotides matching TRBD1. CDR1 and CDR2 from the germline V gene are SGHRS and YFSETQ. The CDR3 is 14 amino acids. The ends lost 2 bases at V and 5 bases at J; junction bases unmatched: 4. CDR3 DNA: TGCGCCAGCAGCTTTACAGGGGGCGAGTATGGCTACACCTTC. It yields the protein CASSFTGGEYGYTF.

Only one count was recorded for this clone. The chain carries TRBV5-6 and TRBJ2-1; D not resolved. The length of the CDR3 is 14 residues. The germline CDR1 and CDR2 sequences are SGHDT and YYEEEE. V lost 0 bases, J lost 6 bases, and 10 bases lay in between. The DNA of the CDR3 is TGTGCCAGCAGCTTGGACCCTGGGCGCAATGAGCAGTTCTTC. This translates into CASSLDPGRNEQFF.

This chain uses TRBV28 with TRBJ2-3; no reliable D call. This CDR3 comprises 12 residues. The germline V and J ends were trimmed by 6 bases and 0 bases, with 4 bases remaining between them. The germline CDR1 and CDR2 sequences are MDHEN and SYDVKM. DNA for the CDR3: TGTGCCAGCAGCCCGAGCACAGATACGCAGTATTTT. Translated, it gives CASSPSTDTQYF.

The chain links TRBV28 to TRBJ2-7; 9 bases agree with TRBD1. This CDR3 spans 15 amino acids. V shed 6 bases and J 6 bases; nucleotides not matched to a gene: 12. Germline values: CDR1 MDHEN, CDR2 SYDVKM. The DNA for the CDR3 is TGTGCCAGCAGCTCTGGACAGGGGACACCCCTCGAGCAGTACTTC. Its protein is CASSSGQGTPLEQYF.

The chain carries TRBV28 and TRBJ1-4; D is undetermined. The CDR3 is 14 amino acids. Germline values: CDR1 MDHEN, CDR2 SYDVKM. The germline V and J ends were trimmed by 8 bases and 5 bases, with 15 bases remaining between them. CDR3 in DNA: TGTGCCAGCTTCACGGGGAGCTGGAATGAAAAACTGTTTTTT. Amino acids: CASFTGSWNEKLFF.

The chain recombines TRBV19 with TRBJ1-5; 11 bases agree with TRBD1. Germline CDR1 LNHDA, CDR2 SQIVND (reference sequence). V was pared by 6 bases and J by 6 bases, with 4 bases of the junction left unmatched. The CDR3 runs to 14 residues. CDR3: CASSRTGGGQPQHF. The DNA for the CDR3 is TGTGCCAGTAGCCGGACAGGGGGCGGTCAGCCCCAGCATTTT.

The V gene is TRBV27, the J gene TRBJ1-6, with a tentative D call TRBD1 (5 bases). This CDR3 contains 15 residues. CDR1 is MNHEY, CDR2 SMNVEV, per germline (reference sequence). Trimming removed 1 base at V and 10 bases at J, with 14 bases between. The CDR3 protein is CASSLLGAPGSPLHF. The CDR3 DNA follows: TGTGCCAGCAGTTTATTAGGGGCCCCCGGGTCACCCCTCCACTTT.

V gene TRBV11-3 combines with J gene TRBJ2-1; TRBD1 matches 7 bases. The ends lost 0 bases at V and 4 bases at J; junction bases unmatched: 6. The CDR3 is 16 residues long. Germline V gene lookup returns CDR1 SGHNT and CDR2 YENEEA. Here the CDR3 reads CASSLETGVGYNEQFF. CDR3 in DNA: TGTGCCAGCAGCTTAGAAACAGGGGTTGGGTACAATGAGCAGTTCTTC. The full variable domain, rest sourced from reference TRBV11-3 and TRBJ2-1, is EAGVVQSPRYKIIEKKQPVAFWCNPISGHNTLYWYLQNLGQGPELLIRYENEEAVDDSQLPKDRFSAERLKGVDSTLKIQPAELGDSAVYLCASSLETGVGYNEQFFGPGTRLTVL.